One and the same sample provided the 28 T cell receptor beta chains below, sequenced in a study of blood T cell repertoires in COVID-19 (dated by TCRdb to the early 2020s). The method was the immunoSEQ multiplex PCR assay. Drawn from immuneACCESS, this table holds only the in-frame rearrangements with V and J called that TCRdb kept. Clones are partly lost; checked studies trace under half to an unresolved V gene and leave the rest unexplained. The sample table contains about 400,000 clones; only one count was recorded for 89% of them. Roughly 1.2% of the sample comes from the top ten. Sequencing input: peripheral blood. The receptors come from a man aged 35 to 55 with acute or convalescent COVID-19.

The V and J genes are TRBV4-1 and TRBJ2-7; TRBD1 aligns across 7 bases. CDR1 and CDR2 (germline): MGHRA, YSYEKL. V trimming: 2 bases; J trimming: 3 bases; junction bases outside the gene matches: 10. This CDR3 has 16 amino acids. The CDR3 is CASSQPARRTGYEQYF. CDR3 DNA: TGCGCCAGCAGCCAACCCGCCCGGAGGACAGGCTACGAGCAGTACTTC.

Here the CDR3 reads CASSKAPRVNTGELFF. The DNA for the CDR3 is TGTGCCAGCAGCAAAGCGCCCAGGGTTAACACCGGGGAGCTGTTTTTT. The chain joins TRBV21-1 to TRBJ2-2; TRBD1, the table's D call, was not compared with the DNA. TRBV21-1 is reported as a pseudogene. The CDR3 covers 16 residues.

The chain carries TRBV7-9 and TRBJ1-1; D gene uncertain. CDR1 is SEHNR, CDR2 FQNEAQ, per germline (reference sequence). The V end was cut by 5 bases, the J end by 4 bases, with 11 bases between. CDR3 length equals 13 residues. CDR3 in amino acids: CASSPVGGTEAFF. The CDR3 coding sequence is TGTGCCAGCAGCCCGGTGGGAGGCACTGAAGCTTTCTTT.

V is TRBV28 and J is TRBJ2-5, with D possibly matching TRBD1 (5 bases). V was cut by 6 bases and J by 6 bases, with 14 bases left in between. CDR1 MDHEN and CDR2 SYDVKM come from the germline V gene. The CDR3 contains 13 residues. The CDR3 region is CASSQTALKTQYF. CDR3 coding DNA: TGTGCCAGCAGCCAGACAGCTTTAAAGACCCAGTACTTC.

The chain links TRBV27 to TRBJ1-2, with TRBD1 identical over 9 bases. V lost 3 bases to trimming and J lost 1 base; unmatched junction nucleotides: 9. CDR1 is MNHEY and CDR2 is SMNVEV in the germline V gene (reference sequence). This CDR3 spans 17 amino acids. The DNA for the CDR3 is TGTGCCAGCAGTTTGTCGGGACAGGGTTTAAATAACTATGGCTACACCTTC. This gives the protein CASSLSGQGLNNYGYTF.

The chain joins TRBV4-1 to TRBJ1-4, with a weak D call TRBD1 (5 bases). Germline-derived CDR1 and CDR2 are MGHRA and YSYEKL. V gave up 1 base and J gave up 6 bases, with 15 bases separating them. CDR3 length: 16 residues. The CDR3 sequence is CASSQVAGEGYEKLFF. CDR3 DNA sequence: TGCGCCAGCAGCCAAGTCGCGGGGGAGGGATATGAAAAACTGTTTTTT.

The rearrangement links TRBV5-6 to TRBJ1-1, with D perhaps TRBD1 (5 bases). The V end lost 3 bases, the J end lost 0 bases, and 12 bases lay between the germline ends. The V gene's germline CDR1 is SGHDT and CDR2 YYEEEE. The CDR3 consists of 15 residues. In DNA, the CDR3 is TGTGCCAGCAGCTCCCGAGACAGTTTGAACACTGAAGCTTTCTTT. Encoded protein: CASSSRDSLNTEAFF.

The chain joins TRBV6-1 to TRBJ2-7; tentative D call: TRBD1 (6 bases). The CDR3 spans 15 residues. V lost 5 bases and J lost 0, with 14 bases in between. Germline V lookup: CDR1 MNHNS, CDR2 SASEGT. This CDR3 is CASSQIMDSSYEQYF. The CDR3 region has the DNA TGTGCCAGCAGTCAAATCATGGACAGCTCCTACGAGCAGTACTTC.

This chain connects TRBV25-1 to TRBJ2-3; weak D call: TRBD1 (5 bases). CDR3 length: 13 amino acids. V was cut by 4 bases and J by 6 bases, with 11 bases left in between. CDR1 and CDR2 from the germline V gene are MGHDK and SYGVNS. CDR3: CASSAQGTDTQYF. DNA for the CDR3: TGTGCCAGCAGTGCCCAGGGTACGGATACGCAGTATTTT.

This chain connects TRBV13 to TRBJ2-7, with D perhaps matching TRBD1 (5 bases). Trimming removed 5 bases at V and 3 bases at J, with 8 bases between. CDR1 is PRHDT and CDR2 is FYEKMQ in the germline V gene (reference sequence). This CDR3 contains 12 residues. As DNA, the CDR3 is TGTGCCAGCAGCGGACAAAACTACGAGCAGTACTTC. It encodes CASSGQNYEQYF.

V usage is TRBV27 and J usage is TRBJ1-4; 7 bases map to TRBD1. This CDR3 spans 18 amino acids. Germline lookup yields CDR1 MNHEY and CDR2 SMNVEV (reference sequence). V lost 1 base, J lost 3 bases, and 11 bases stayed unmatched. The DNA for the CDR3 is TGTGCCAGCAGTTTATACCCTGGACAGGAAGGGGCTAATGAAAAACTGTTTTTT. It encodes CASSLYPGQEGANEKLFF.

The chain has TRBV10-2 and TRBJ2-5; D ambiguous. This CDR3 is 12 amino acids long. Trimming left V 1 base short and J 6 bases short, with 6 bases between. CDR1 and CDR2 (germline): WSHSY, SAAADI. CDR3 region: CASSEFEQTQYF. In DNA form, the CDR3 reads TGCGCCAGCAGTGAGTTTGAGCAGACCCAGTACTTC.

This clone was found once. This chain connects TRBV7-9 to TRBJ2-3; 9 nucleotides line up with TRBD2. Germline CDR1 and CDR2: SEHNR and FQNEAQ (reference sequence). This CDR3 has 16 amino acids. The junction had 8 bases not matched to a gene; V was cut back by 5 bases and J by 2 bases. CDR3 loop: CASSEGLAGLTDTQYF. The CDR3 bases are TGTGCCAGCAGCGAAGGTCTAGCGGGGCTCACAGATACGCAGTATTTT.

J is TRBJ2-7 and V is TRBV11-1; a possible D gene is TRBD2 (7 bases). This CDR3 comprises 14 residues. V was clipped by 5 bases and J by 3 bases, with 14 bases between them. From germline, CDR1 is SGHAT and CDR2 FQDESV (reference sequence). This chain's CDR3 is CASSMGGADYEQYF. Written as DNA, the CDR3 is TGTGCCAGCAGCATGGGGGGGGCGGACTACGAGCAGTACTTC.

This sequence joins TRBV9 and TRBJ1-2, with D uncertain. Trimming took off 0 bases at V and 6 bases at J, with 21 bases between the two ends. There are 17 residues in the CDR3. CDR1 is SGDLS and CDR2 is YYNGEE in the germline V gene. CDR3 in amino acids: CASSVDGVSGKRNGYTF. CDR3 bases: TGTGCCAGCAGCGTAGATGGCGTGTCGGGGAAACGAAATGGCTACACCTTC.

The chain couples TRBV6-2 or TRBV6-3 to TRBJ1-2, with D tentatively TRBD1 (5 bases). The V gene's germline CDR1 is MNHEY and CDR2 SVGEGT. This CDR3 comprises 12 residues. V lost 2 bases, J lost 7 bases, and 8 bases lay in between. The CDR3 nucleotides read TGTGCCAGCAGTTACCAGGACATTGGCTACACCTTC. As protein: CASSYQDIGYTF.

This clone appeared once. CDR3 nucleotides: TGTGCCAGCAGCCAAGCCCCCAGGGGGAACACTGAAGCTTTCTTT. Amino acids: CASSQAPRGNTEAFF. The chain joins TRBV4-2 to TRBJ1-1; a weak D match, TRBD1 (6 bases). The germline V and J ends were trimmed by 1 base and 1 base, with 10 bases remaining between them. CDR3 size: 15 residues. Germline V gene lookup returns CDR1 LGHNA and CDR2 YNFKEQ.

The chain recombines TRBV5-6 with TRBJ2-7; 7 nucleotides agree with TRBD2. J was trimmed by 5 bases and V by 1 base; bases with no gene match: 3. The CDR3 contains 13 residues. From germline, CDR1 is SGHDT and CDR2 YYEEEE. CDR3 region: CASSLRGRDEQYF. The CDR3 coding sequence is TGTGCCAGCAGCTTGCGAGGGAGGGACGAGCAGTACTTC.

This clone has just one count. This chain links TRBV7-8 with TRBJ1-4, with D tentatively TRBD1 (6 bases). Deletions cut 6 bases from V and 3 bases from J, with 11 bases between. Germline V lookup: CDR1 SGHVS, CDR2 FQNEAQ. This CDR3 contains 14 residues. This CDR3 is CASSWGRANEKLFF. The CDR3 DNA sequence: TGTGCCAGCAGTTGGGGGCGGGCTAATGAAAAACTGTTTTTT.

The V gene is TRBV7-9, the J gene TRBJ2-7; 11 nucleotides line up with TRBD2. The CDR3 runs 15 residues. The V gene end was trimmed by 3 bases and the J gene end by 3 bases; junction bases not matched to a gene: 4. Germline CDR1 is SEHNR and CDR2 is FQNEAQ (reference sequence). The DNA of the CDR3 is TGTGCCAGCAGCTTTAGCGGGGGGGCCGTCTACGAGCAGTACTTC. This gives the protein CASSFSGGAVYEQYF.

The chain carries TRBV19 and TRBJ2-3, with 8 bases lining up with TRBD2. Germline V gene lookup returns CDR1 LNHDA and CDR2 SQIVND (reference sequence). V lost 5 bases and J lost 3; bases outside the gene matches: 7. This CDR3 has 15 residues. The chain's CDR3 is CASSVSGSSTDTQYF. CDR3 DNA sequence: TGTGCCAGTAGTGTCAGCGGGAGCTCGACAGATACGCAGTATTTT.

The V call is TRBV6-5, the J call TRBJ1-2, with D uncertain. Germline V gene sequence: CDR1 MNHEY, CDR2 SVGAGI. The CDR3 runs 15 residues. V gave up 2 bases and J gave up 5 bases, with 15 bases separating them. This chain's CDR3 is CASSYGGGWGYGYTF. Written as DNA, the CDR3 is TGTGCCAGCAGTTACGGAGGCGGTTGGGGTTATGGCTACACCTTC.

The CDR3 is CASSPNQGDTF. DNA of the CDR3: TGTGCCAGCAGCCCCAACCAGGGGGACACCTTC. J is TRBJ1-2 and V is TRBV7-9, with 7 bases that match TRBD1. Unmatched junction bases numbered 6, after V lost 5 bases and J lost 12 bases. CDR1 is SEHNR and CDR2 is FQNEAQ in the germline V gene (reference sequence). The CDR3 length is 11 residues.

The chain employs TRBV9 and TRBJ1-4; TRBD1 agrees at 9 bases. This CDR3 region has 15 residues. Germline V gives CDR1 SGDLS, CDR2 YYNGEE. V was pared by 3 bases and J by 6 bases, with 6 bases of the junction left unmatched. CDR3 amino acids: CASSEGTGWDEKLFF. CDR3 bases: TGTGCCAGCAGCGAAGGGACAGGGTGGGATGAAAAACTGTTTTTT.

V gene TRBV28 combines with J gene TRBJ1-5; D is perhaps TRBD1 (6 bases). The germline gives CDR1 MDHEN, CDR2 SYDVKM. Trimming removed 8 bases at V and 3 bases at J, with 17 bases between. The CDR3 runs to 15 residues. The CDR3, as DNA: TGTGCCAGCGATCCGGGGGGGCGAAACAATCAGCCCCAGCATTTT. Amino acid sequence: CASDPGGRNNQPQHF.

This clone was observed a single time. This rearrangement joins TRBV2 to TRBJ2-3; perhaps TRBD2 as D (6 bases). This CDR3 has 15 residues. The germline V gene encodes CDR1 SNHLY and CDR2 FYNNEI. V gave up 7 bases and J gave up 6 bases, with 20 bases separating them. The CDR3 DNA reads TGTGCCAGCAAAATGACTAGGTTAGGTGGGGATACGCAGTATTTT. It encodes CASKMTRLGGDTQYF.

V gene TRBV7-3 combines with J gene TRBJ2-2; 10 bases map to TRBD1. CDR3 length equals 16 residues. Trimming removed 6 bases from V and 0 bases from J; junction bases left unmatched: 4. Germline CDR1 reads SGHTA; CDR2 reads FQGTGA. CDR3 sequence: CASRKTGGANTGELFF. Written as DNA, the CDR3 is TGTGCCAGCAGAAAGACAGGGGGCGCGAACACCGGGGAGCTGTTTTTT.

The chain couples TRBV7-9 to TRBJ2-3; tentatively, D is TRBD1 (5 bases). CDR1 SEHNR and CDR2 FQNEAQ come from the germline V gene (reference sequence). The CDR3 spans 15 residues. Trimming left V 6 bases short and J 5 bases short, with 18 bases between. The CDR3: CASSLFVQGKDTQYF. The CDR3 region has the DNA TGTGCCAGCAGTCTCTTTGTTCAGGGAAAAGATACGCAGTATTTT. Looking up the rest from reference TRBV7-9 and TRBJ2-3 gives the full variable domain: DTGVSQNPRHKITKRGQNVTFRCDPISEHNRLYWYRQTLGQGPEFLTYFQNEAQLEKSRLLSDRFSAERPKGSFSTLEIQRTEQGDSAMYLCASSLFVQGKDTQYFGPGTRLTVL.